The 3 T cell receptor beta chains in this list originate from one sample, sequenced in a study of blood T cell repertoires in COVID-19. Clones were read by immunoSEQ multiplex PCR, and TCRdb kept only the in-frame ones, dropping some. The data contain about 40,000 clones, roughly 83% of them seen just once; the ten biggest clones take up over 2.5%. What was sequenced was peripheral blood. These receptors all stem from a woman in her sixties or seventies with acute or convalescent COVID-19.

The chain is built from TRBV27 and TRBJ2-7; maybe TRBD2 (5 bases). CDR1 MNHEY and CDR2 SMNVEV come from the germline V gene (reference sequence). The V end was cut by 1 base, the J end by 0 bases, with 10 bases between. This CDR3 spans 15 amino acids. The CDR3 DNA follows: TGTGCCAGCAGTTTATGGGGAGCTAGCTCCTACGAGCAGTACTTC. Its protein is CASSLWGASSYEQYF.

This clone was observed a single time. J is TRBJ1-2 and V is TRBV11-2; 10 positions agree with TRBD1. In germline, CDR1 is SGHAT, CDR2 FQNNGV. The CDR3 runs 13 residues. Unmatched junction bases numbered 5, after V lost 5 bases and J lost 8 bases. DNA of the CDR3: TGTGCCAGCAGCCCGGGACAGGGGATAGGCTACACCTTC. Residues: CASSPGQGIGYTF.

This clone occurred a few times. The chain recombines TRBV5-1 with TRBJ1-1, with D uncertain. CDR1 is SGHRS and CDR2 is YFSETQ in the germline V gene. The ends were cut back, 1 base at V and 0 bases at J, with 13 bases in the middle. The CDR3 covers 16 residues. This CDR3 reads CASSLLTGEMNTEAFF. CDR3 nucleotides: TGCGCCAGCAGCTTGTTGACGGGAGAGATGAACACTGAAGCTTTCTTT. Drawing the rest from reference TRBV5-1 and TRBJ1-1, the complete variable domain is KAGVTQTPRYLIKTRGQQVTLSCSPISGHRSVSWYQQTPGQGLQFLFEYFSETQRNKGNFPGRFSGRQFSNSRSEMNVSTLELGDSALYLCASSLLTGEMNTEAFFGQGTRLTVV.